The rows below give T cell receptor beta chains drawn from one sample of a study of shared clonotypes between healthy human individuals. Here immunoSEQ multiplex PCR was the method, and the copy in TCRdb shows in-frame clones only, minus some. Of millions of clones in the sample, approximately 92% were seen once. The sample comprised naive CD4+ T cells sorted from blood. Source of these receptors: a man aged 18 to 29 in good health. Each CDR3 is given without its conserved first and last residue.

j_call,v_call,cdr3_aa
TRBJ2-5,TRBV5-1,ASSLAPQGAEETQY
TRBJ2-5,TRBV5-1,ASSLGLAGETQY
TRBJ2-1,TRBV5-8,ASSSMVGGSSYNEQF
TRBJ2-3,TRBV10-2,ASMRTGTSGRAGNY
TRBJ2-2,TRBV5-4,ASSLPASGDTGELF
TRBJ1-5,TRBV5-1,ASSSYSNQPQH
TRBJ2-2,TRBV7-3,ASSFGAGELF
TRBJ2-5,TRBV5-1,ASSSLDGQETQY
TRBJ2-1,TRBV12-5,ASGLLGPNYNEQF
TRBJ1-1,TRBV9,ASSFLGGSVNTEAF
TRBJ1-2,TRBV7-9,ASSRQESYGYT
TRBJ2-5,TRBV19,ASSSGQRGRETQY
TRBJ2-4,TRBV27,ASSLKGIIQY
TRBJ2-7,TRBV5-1,ASSSTSGSMEQY
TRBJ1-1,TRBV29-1,SVHAGEILRDTEAF
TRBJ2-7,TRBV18,ASSPRSLSGNSAVEQY
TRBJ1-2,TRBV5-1,ASSLVGRDSYGYT
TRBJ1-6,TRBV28,ASSDGSGGSTYNSPLH
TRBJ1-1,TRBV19,ASSIPGGSGEAF
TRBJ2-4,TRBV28,AAGDSKGAKNIQY
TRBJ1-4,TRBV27,ASRSSGGRGEKLF
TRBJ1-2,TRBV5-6,ASSLQPGGYGYT